This T cell receptor (beta chain) was sequenced for a study of blood T cell repertoires in COVID-19 (dated by TCRdb to 2020 to 2022). For the study in its entirety: The collaborator samples originated in the United States, Italy and Spain and spanned the acute and convalescent phases of COVID-19. The material from the prospective study consisted of cDNA or gDNA derived from T cells, B-cell-depleted T cells, or PBMCs. Deeply sampled blood TCRbeta repertoires from subjects exposed to, actively infected with, or recovered from COVID-19 were included in the dataset. A freely available public database, intended as a resource for researchers studying the immune response to SARS-CoV-2, is where the repertoires were released. The samples were drawn from the first 160 participants of the ongoing ImmuneRACE study and from 1,200 or so subjects provided by 6 global collaborators. The sample metadata nearly always contained a de-identified subject ID, COVID-19 status, age in years and sex. Where available, HLA class I and class II types were taken from metadata supplied by the sample provider and were not determined by assay-based typing.

Enrolling through a virtual design, the prospective study's participants ranged in age from about 18 to 100 years and lived across 24 United States geographic areas. Cohort assignment in the prospective study relied on participant-reported clinical history from a screening survey and a study questionnaire. Mobile phlebotomists in the prospective study collected whole blood, serum and a nasopharyngeal or oropharyngeal swab from every participant. Additional blood draws and questionnaires over an approximately two-month period could optionally be provided by prospective study participants. Before DNA extraction, prospective study blood samples were shipped either frozen or at room temperature. Findings and caveats that apply to the study as a whole: The amount of clinical and demographic metadata varied by source and participant and was provided uncurated.

In regard to this clone: There is no known antigen for this receptor. The sample holds no much larger clone one base away, and base qualities are not on file.

TCRbeta CDR3 regions were amplified from genomic DNA by means of the immunoSEQ Assay, a bias-controlled multiplex PCR. Under the source paper's analysis protocol: Within the assay, amplification of reference gene primers was used to estimate how many nucleated cells each sample contained. Sequence reads were collapsed and filtered to measure the absolute abundance of every unique TCRbeta CDR3 rearrangement. For each sample, productive Simpson clonality was calculated as the square root of Simpson's diversity index over productive rearrangements. What TCRdb holds here is the immuneACCESS table cut down to in-frame rearrangements. Part of the clones is not present; checked against another copy, under half of the missing clones reflect an unresolved V gene, and the others are unexplained. The V and J calls and clone size were taken over from that table, and D and trimming were inferred from the DNA. The sample table records fewer than 350,000 clones; around 89% of these occur just once. The ten largest clones capture about 1.7% of the sample.

The TCR originated in a woman younger than 35 with acute COVID-19. Sequencing used PBMCs or T cells enriched from blood (not recorded which).

At the DNA level, the sequence is TGTGCCAGCAGCTTTGGACAGGACGGTTCCGAGCAGTACTTC. It specifies CASSFGQDGSEQYF. This chain joins TRBV7-9 to TRBJ2-7, and TRBD1 aligns with 7 junction nucleotides. Including the terminal cysteine and phenylalanine, the CDR3 comprises 14 residues. Just CDR3 DNA is preserved here, 42 bases in frame from base 1. Compared with germline, V lacks 3 bases and J lacks 6 bases; bases without a gene match: 8. CDR1 and CDR2 are drawn from the germline V gene (reference sequence): SEHNR, FQNEAQ.